One and the same sample provided the 21 T cell receptor beta chains below, sequenced in a study of blood T cell repertoires in COVID-19. This table comes from immunoSEQ multiplex PCR, and its TCRdb copy is limited to in-frame clones, with some not included. The data show 200,000 to 300,000 clones, with nearly 90% seen just once and almost 4% held by the top ten. Sequencing was done on a sample of PBMCs or T cells enriched from blood (not recorded which). Receptors originate from a woman between 25 and 40 years old with acute COVID-19.

The gene calls are TRBV6-5 and TRBJ1-2; 7 nucleotides line up with TRBD1. With V trimmed by 6 bases and J by 6 bases, 13 bases remained unmatched. This CDR3 contains 15 residues. The germline V gene has CDR1 MNHEY and CDR2 SVGAGI. In nucleotides, the CDR3 is TGTGCCAGCAGCAACCTTAGACAGGGTAAAGATGGCTACACCTTC. Residues: CASSNLRQGKDGYTF.

CDR3 loop: CASSPAGFMNTEAFF. Here the CDR3 DNA reads TGTGCCAGCAGTCCGGCAGGGTTCATGAACACTGAAGCTTTCTTT. This chain joins TRBV7-9 and TRBJ1-1, with D possibly being TRBD1 (5 bases). The CDR3 loop spans 15 amino acids. V gave up 6 bases and J gave up 0 bases, with 14 bases separating them. The germline gives CDR1 SEHNR, CDR2 FQNEAQ (reference sequence).

V and J are TRBV19 and TRBJ2-1; D uncertain. CDR1 and CDR2 (germline): LNHDA, SQIVND (reference sequence). The CDR3 loop spans 13 amino acids. V was pared by 3 bases and J by 4 bases, with 7 bases between. CDR3 nucleotides: TGTGCCAGTAGTATCTCCGTATACAATGAGCAGTTCTTC. This gives the protein CASSISVYNEQFF.

The chain joins TRBV6-5 to TRBJ1-1, with a tentative D call TRBD1 (6 bases). The germline V gene encodes CDR1 MNHEY and CDR2 SVGAGI. With 10 bases removed from V and 8 bases from J, the gap between germline ends came to 17 bases. The CDR3 length is 12 residues. The CDR3 loop is CATHVLRGEAFF. As DNA, the CDR3 is TGTGCCACCCACGTGCTAAGGGGGGAAGCTTTCTTT.

V usage is TRBV2 and J usage is TRBJ1-6, with TRBD1 as a possible D gene (5 bases). This CDR3 is 16 amino acids long. Germline CDR1 SNHLY, CDR2 FYNNEI. Trimming left V 4 bases short and J 7 bases short, with 17 bases between. CDR3: CASSVQGGRVNSPLHF. DNA for the CDR3: TGTGCCAGCAGTGTGCAGGGCGGCAGGGTAAATTCACCCCTCCACTTT. Combining the CDR3 with reference TRBV2 and TRBJ1-6 gives the whole variable domain EPEVTQTPSHQVTQMGQEVILRCVPISNHLYFYWYRQILGQKVEFLVSFYNNEISEKSEIFDDQFSVERPDGSNFTLKIRSTKLEDSAMYFCASSVQGGRVNSPLHFGNGTRLTVT.

This chain joins TRBV27 and TRBJ1-5; D perhaps matches TRBD1 (5 bases). V dropped 5 bases and J dropped 0 bases, with 14 bases sitting between them. CDR3 size: 16 residues. Germline V lookup: CDR1 MNHEY, CDR2 SMNVEV (reference sequence). DNA for the CDR3: TGTGCCAGCAGTCCCCGGGAGGGGTATAGCAATCAGCCCCAGCATTTT. Encoded protein: CASSPREGYSNQPQHF.

The chain combines TRBV6-5 with TRBJ2-1; 7 nucleotides agree with TRBD1. This CDR3 is built from 13 residues. After removal of 10 bases from V and 5 bases from J, the junction contained 8 bases not matched to a gene. The germline V gene has CDR1 MNHEY and CDR2 SVGAGI. The chain's CDR3 is CAITGDKDNEQFF. Here the CDR3 DNA reads TGTGCCATTACAGGGGACAAGGACAATGAGCAGTTCTTC.

The rearrangement joins TRBV6-2 or TRBV6-3 to TRBJ1-2; TRBD1 agrees at 7 bases. The V and J ends lost 5 bases and 4 bases, in that order; junction bases with no gene match: 10. Germline CDR1 reads MNHEY; CDR2 reads SVGEGT. The CDR3 consists of 15 residues. CDR3 in DNA: TGTGCCAGCAGTGCACAGGGGCTCGGGGGCTATGGCTACACCTTC. Residues: CASSAQGLGGYGYTF.

This clone was counted a few times. This chain joins TRBV18 and TRBJ2-3; 13 bases map to TRBD2. With 4 bases clipped from V and 0 bases from J, the junction kept 4 bases outside the gene matches. CDR1 is KGHSH, CDR2 LQKENI, per germline. CDR3 length equals 17 residues. The chain's CDR3 is CASSLRTSGGSTDTQYF. The CDR3 region has the DNA TGTGCCAGCTCACTTCGGACTAGCGGGGGTAGCACAGATACGCAGTATTTT.

The J gene is TRBJ2-7, the V gene TRBV18, with TRBD1 matching 8 bases. The length of the CDR3 is 13 residues. Germline V gene sequence: CDR1 KGHSH, CDR2 LQKENI. Unmatched junction bases numbered 3, after V lost 2 bases and J lost 6 bases. The CDR3 protein is CASSPGTGSEQYF. As DNA, the CDR3 is TGTGCCAGCTCACCAGGGACAGGCTCCGAGCAGTACTTC.

V is TRBV5-5 and J is TRBJ1-4; D perhaps matches TRBD1 (5 bases). V was shortened by 7 bases and J by 5 bases, with 12 bases between the two germline ends. In germline, CDR1 is SGHKS, CDR2 YYEKEE (reference sequence). The CDR3 runs to 13 residues. The DNA of the CDR3 is TGTGCCAGCGGCCGGGGGGTAAATGAAAAACTGTTTTTT. It specifies CASGRGVNEKLFF.

The V and J genes are TRBV3-1 (or the pseudogene TRBV3-2) and TRBJ2-7, with D possibly matching TRBD1 (6 bases). This CDR3 has 14 residues. With 4 bases removed from V and 2 bases from J, the gap between germline ends came to 12 bases. CDR1 is LGHDT, CDR2 YNNKEL, per germline (reference sequence). CDR3 nucleotides: TGTGCCAGCAGCCGTAGAGGGGGAACCTACGAGCAGTACTTC. Residues: CASSRRGGTYEQYF.

The chain is built from TRBV5-6 and TRBJ2-7; TRBD2 matches at 9 bases. Trimming at V came to 4 bases and at J to 5 bases, leaving 10 bases not matched to a gene. CDR3 length equals 15 residues. Germline assignment: CDR1 SGHDT and CDR2 YYEEEE. CDR3 in amino acids: CASSGGLAGFDEQYF. The CDR3, as DNA: TGTGCCAGCAGCGGGGGGCTAGCGGGGTTCGACGAGCAGTACTTC.

The gene calls are TRBV30 and TRBJ2-6; a possible D gene is TRBD1 (5 bases). Trimming pared 0 bases from V and 5 bases from J, leaving 11 bases between. Germline loops: CDR1 GTSNPN, CDR2 SVGIG (reference sequence). This CDR3 comprises 15 residues. In DNA form, the CDR3 reads TGTGCCTGGAGTGTATGGGGCCTGAGGGCCAACGTCCTGACTTTC. Translation gives CAWSVWGLRANVLTF.

This chain connects TRBV27 to TRBJ1-1; D unclear. CDR3 length: 13 amino acids. The germline gives CDR1 MNHEY, CDR2 SMNVEV (reference sequence). Trimming took 5 bases from V and 3 from J, leaving 10 bases between them. This CDR3 reads CASSHREDTEAFF. CDR3 bases: TGTGCCAGCAGTCATCGGGAAGACACTGAAGCTTTCTTT.

V gene TRBV13 combines with J gene TRBJ2-1; 12 bases line up with TRBD1. V shed 5 bases, J shed 7 bases, and the junction held 9 bases outside the gene matches. CDR1 is PRHDT, CDR2 FYEKMQ, per germline (reference sequence). This CDR3 spans 16 amino acids. The CDR3, as DNA: TGTGCCAGCAGCACAGGGACAGGGGGCGCGTGGAATGAGCAGTTCTTC. Its translation: CASSTGTGGAWNEQFF. The whole variable domain, filled in from reference TRBV13 and TRBJ2-1, reads AAGVIQSPRHLIKEKRETATLKCYPIPRHDTVYWYQQGPGQDPQFLISFYEKMQSDKGSIPDRFSAQQFSDYHSELNMSSLELGDSALYFCASSTGTGGAWNEQFFGPGTRLTVL.

The chain couples TRBV19 to TRBJ1-5; 7 bases fit TRBD1. V lost 5 bases, J lost 6 bases, and 7 bases stayed unmatched. The germline V gene encodes CDR1 LNHDA and CDR2 SQIVND (reference sequence). The CDR3 has 14 residues. Written as DNA, the CDR3 is TGTGCCAGTAGTTTCGGGACAGCGGGTCAGCCCCAGCATTTT. Amino acids: CASSFGTAGQPQHF.

This clone has just one count. The chain uses TRBV5-5 and TRBJ1-1; D remains ambiguous. The CDR3 runs 14 residues. CDR1 is SGHKS, CDR2 YYEKEE, per germline (reference sequence). The germline V and J ends were trimmed by 2 bases and 3 bases, with 11 bases remaining between them. The CDR3 here is CASSFEGTHTEAFF. CDR3 DNA: TGTGCCAGCAGCTTCGAGGGTACTCACACTGAAGCTTTCTTT.

The chain couples TRBV5-4 to TRBJ2-3; the D gene is possibly TRBD1 (6 bases). V was trimmed by 4 bases and J by 0 bases, leaving 12 bases between them. CDR3 length: 15 amino acids. Germline CDR1 and CDR2: SGHNT and YYREEE (reference sequence). The CDR3 coding sequence is TGTGCCAGCAGCGCGGACAGAGCTAGCACAGATACGCAGTATTTT. Residues: CASSADRASTDTQYF.

The chain links TRBV5-1 to TRBJ1-1, with 7 positions matching TRBD1. The CDR3 has 14 residues. The germline V gene has CDR1 SGHRS and CDR2 YFSETQ. The V gene end was trimmed by 4 bases and the J gene end by 1 base; junction bases not matched to a gene: 4. CDR3 residues: CASSQNRGNTEAFF. Written as DNA, the CDR3 is TGCGCCAGCAGCCAGAACAGGGGGAACACTGAAGCTTTCTTT. Full variable domain (remainder filled in from reference TRBV5-1 and TRBJ1-1): KAGVTQTPRYLIKTRGQQVTLSCSPISGHRSVSWYQQTPGQGLQFLFEYFSETQRNKGNFPGRFSGRQFSNSRSEMNVSTLELGDSALYLCASSQNRGNTEAFFGQGTRLTVV.

This clone has just one count. V is TRBV6-5 and J is TRBJ1-5; 8 nucleotides agree with TRBD1. Germline values: CDR1 MNHEY, CDR2 SVGAGI. The trim removed 2 bases at V and 5 bases at J, leaving 5 bases unmatched. The CDR3 spans 15 residues. CDR3 in amino acids: CASSYDRGLDQPQHF. DNA for the CDR3: TGTGCCAGCAGTTACGACAGGGGACTTGATCAGCCCCAGCATTTT.